This T cell receptor beta chain came from a study of T cell repertoires in cytomegalovirus infection. CDR1 is MGHDK and CDR2 is SYGVNS in the germline V gene. The CDR3 runs 13 residues. The V gene lost 6 bases and the J gene lost 12 bases, with 17 bases spanning the gap. TCRdb analysed the reads with MiXCR anew, one entry per CDR3 protein. This table has 170,000 or so distinct CDR3 sequences, 17% appearing once. Study-wide results and limits: HLA-C-restricted, CMV-specific TCR beta clonotypes were dominant ex vivo.

As for this clonotype: What it binds is unknown.

The V call is TRBV25-1, the J call TRBJ1-4, with D maybe TRBD1 (5 bases). This clonotype was sampled from a human donor in good health (CMV status not recorded). Some clones in this sample may be carry-over from other donors' samples. Sequenced sample: CD8+ T cells from PBMCs. The DNA for the CDR3 is TGTGCCAGCAGGGGGGACCTGGCCCTAGAACTGTTTTTT. Protein: CASRGDLALELFF.